What follows are 27 T cell receptor beta chains derived from one specimen sequenced in a study of blood T cell repertoires in COVID-19. Measured with immunoSEQ multiplex PCR; TCRdb has only the in-frame clones, and not every one. The data hold fewer than 60,000 clones, with roughly 91% observed a single time. The sample comprised peripheral blood. These receptor sequences come from a man of 80 years or more with active or convalescent COVID-19.

This clone was seen once. The rearrangement joins TRBV19 to TRBJ1-1; D is undetermined. Looked up from germline, CDR1 is LNHDA and CDR2 is SQIVND (reference sequence). There are 14 residues in the CDR3. V lost 6 bases and J 5 bases, leaving 16 bases between the germline ends. In nucleotides, the CDR3 is TGTGCCAGTAGCTTCATGGGAGCGGTAACTGAAGCTTTCTTT. Translation: CASSFMGAVTEAFF.

The chain combines TRBV5-1 with TRBJ2-1; D is ambiguous. The CDR3 totals 15 residues. Between the trimmed V and J ends, which lost 0 bases and 0 bases, there was a span of 7 bases. Germline V gives CDR1 SGHRS, CDR2 YFSETQ. CDR3 bases: TGCGCCAGCAGCTTGGGCAGTCACTCCTACAATGAGCAGTTCTTC. Protein: CASSLGSHSYNEQFF.

The chain couples TRBV13 to TRBJ1-6, with D perhaps TRBD1 (6 bases). Germline assignment: CDR1 PRHDT and CDR2 FYEKMQ (reference sequence). Trimming stripped 4 bases from V and 7 bases from J, with 11 bases between. This CDR3 region has 14 residues. CDR3 sequence (DNA): TGTGCCAGCAGCTCCGGACAGCCCAATTCACCCCTCCACTTT. This gives the protein CASSSGQPNSPLHF.

The sample holds one count of this clone. This chain joins TRBV19 and TRBJ1-5, with D maybe TRBD1 (6 bases). CDR1 and CDR2 (germline): LNHDA, SQIVND (reference sequence). Trimming took 3 bases from V and 7 from J, leaving 16 bases between them. The CDR3 contains 15 residues. CDR3 DNA sequence: TGTGCCAGTAGTATCGGGCAGGGGAGGGGACAGCCCCAGCATTTT. This gives the protein CASSIGQGRGQPQHF. The complete variable domain, with remaining parts taken from reference TRBV19 and TRBJ1-5, reads DGGITQSPKYLFRKEGQNVTLSCEQNLNHDAMYWYRQDPGQGLRLIYYSQIVNDFQKGDIAEGYSVSREKKESFPLTVTSAQKNPTAFYLCASSIGQGRGQPQHFGDGTRLSIL.

The chain couples TRBV6-5 to TRBJ2-5, with D possibly matching TRBD1 (6 bases). The CDR3 contains 15 residues. The germline gives CDR1 MNHEY, CDR2 SVGAGI. The ends were cut back, 2 bases at V and 3 bases at J, with 13 bases in the middle. The CDR3 region is CASSYGGAREETQYF. In nucleotides, the CDR3 is TGTGCCAGCAGTTACGGGGGCGCGAGGGAAGAGACCCAGTACTTC.

The chain links TRBV6-7 to TRBJ2-4; 9 bases agree with TRBD1. TRBV6-7 is classed as an ORF, of uncertain function. V trimming: 3 bases; J trimming: 9 bases; junction bases outside the gene matches: 9. The CDR3 has 15 residues. The CDR3 DNA reads TGTGCCAGCAGTTATAAAACAGGGGGCCGGAGCATTCAGTACTTC. Protein product: CASSYKTGGRSIQYF.

This chain uses TRBV2 with TRBJ2-2; TRBD1 matches 8 bases. The germline V gene has CDR1 SNHLY and CDR2 FYNNEI. This CDR3 region has 16 residues. J gave up 4 bases and V 6 bases, and 10 bases lay outside the gene matches. The CDR3 spells CASRPTGVGGTGELFF. The CDR3, as DNA: TGTGCCAGCAGGCCGACAGGGGTTGGTGGCACCGGGGAGCTGTTTTTT.

V usage is TRBV19 and J usage is TRBJ1-5; 8 bases map to TRBD1. V lost 4 bases to trimming and J lost 7 bases; unmatched junction nucleotides: 9. The CDR3 consists of 15 residues. Germline V CDR1 and CDR2: LNHDA, SQIVND (reference sequence). The CDR3 DNA sequence: TGTGCCAGTAGTACAGAGACAGGGGCGGGACAGCCCCAGCATTTT. It codes for CASSTETGAGQPQHF.

This clone is a singleton in its sample. Written as DNA, the CDR3 is TGTGCCAGCAGCTTAGTGCGGCCTTCCACTGGAAACACCATATATTTT. It encodes CASSLVRPSTGNTIYF. The rearrangement uses TRBV7-8 and TRBJ1-3; D ambiguous. Germline V CDR1 and CDR2: SGHVS, FQNEAQ. The CDR3 extends over 16 amino acids. V gave up 1 base and J gave up 2 bases, with 12 bases separating them.

This rearrangement joins TRBV28 to TRBJ1-2; 7 nucleotides agree with TRBD1. The V segment lost 6 bases and the J segment 1 base; nucleotides outside the gene matches: 11. Germline V gene data show CDR1 as MDHEN and CDR2 as SYDVKM. The CDR3 length is 16 residues. The CDR3 protein is CASRGAQGTHNYGYTF. The CDR3 nucleotides are TGTGCCAGCAGGGGAGCACAGGGGACCCATAACTATGGCTACACCTTC.

This clone is a singleton in its sample. This chain connects TRBV28 to TRBJ1-5, with TRBD1 identical over 9 bases. Losses at the gene ends were 8 bases for V and 5 bases for J; bases not matched to a gene: 10. The CDR3 covers 15 residues. CDR1 and CDR2 (germline): MDHEN, SYDVKM. CDR3 protein: CASLSGTGLYQPQHF. DNA of the CDR3: TGTGCCAGCCTGTCCGGGACAGGGCTTTATCAGCCCCAGCATTTT.

The rearrangement uses TRBV6-4 and TRBJ2-1; no definite D call. V lost 2 bases and J lost 4, with 9 bases in between. This CDR3 is 14 amino acids long. The germline CDR1 and CDR2 sequences are MRHNA and SNTAGT. Here the CDR3 DNA reads TGTGCCAGCAGTGACGGCGCAGCGTACAATGAGCAGTTCTTC. Protein sequence: CASSDGAAYNEQFF.

This chain uses TRBV19 with TRBJ1-2; 9 nucleotides agree with TRBD1. The length of the CDR3 is 13 residues. V dropped 8 bases and J dropped 4; count of bases not matched to a gene: 5. Germline assignment: CDR1 LNHDA and CDR2 SQIVND (reference sequence). The CDR3 loop is CASSGTGTYGYTF. The CDR3 DNA is TGTGCCAGTTCTGGGACAGGGACCTATGGCTACACCTTC.

The rearrangement uses TRBV5-1 and TRBJ1-4; D is unresolved. The CDR3 runs to 16 residues. V was cut by 4 bases and J by 4 bases, with 17 bases left in between. The V gene's germline CDR1 is SGHRS and CDR2 YFSETQ. Here the CDR3 DNA reads TGCGCCAGCAGCGCGACTATCAGGTTACTTAATGAAAAACTGTTTTTT. This codes for CASSATIRLLNEKLFF.

V is TRBV5-1 and J is TRBJ1-1; D unresolved. V gave up 0 bases and J gave up 6 bases, with 9 bases separating them. This CDR3 is built from 13 residues. CDR1 SGHRS and CDR2 YFSETQ come from the germline V gene. The CDR3 nucleotides are TGCGCCAGCAGCTTGGATACTTTTTCTGAAGCTTTCTTT. Translated, it gives CASSLDTFSEAFF.

The rearrangement uses TRBV28 and TRBJ1-1, with D possibly matching TRBD1 (5 bases). Germline V lookup: CDR1 MDHEN, CDR2 SYDVKM. The CDR3 is 12 residues long. Trimming stripped 2 bases from V and 11 bases from J, with 12 bases between. The CDR3 bases are TGTGCCAGCAGTTTAAGGGGTGAGATCGCTTTCTTT. The encoded protein is CASSLRGEIAFF. The full variable domain, in which reference TRBV28 and TRBJ1-1 provide the parts outside the CDR3, is DVKVTQSSRYLVKRTGEKVFLECVQDMDHENMFWYRQDPGLGLRLIYFSYDVKMKEKGDIPEGYSVSREKKERFSLILESASTNQTSMYLCASSLRGEIAFFGQGTRLTVV.

The gene calls are TRBV11-2 and TRBJ2-1; the D is unclear. Trimming removed 8 bases at V and 0 bases at J, with 14 bases between. CDR3 length: 15 residues. Looked up from germline, CDR1 is SGHAT and CDR2 is FQNNGV. The DNA for the CDR3 is TGTGCCAGCGGCGTAGGGCCTAGCTCCTACAATGAGCAGTTCTTC. Translation gives CASGVGPSSYNEQFF.

This chain connects TRBV11-2 to TRBJ2-7, with 8 bases lining up with TRBD1. The CDR3 consists of 19 residues. Germline lookup yields CDR1 SGHAT and CDR2 FQNNGV. Trimming removed 5 bases from V and 3 bases from J; junction bases left unmatched: 21. In nucleotides, the CDR3 is TGTGCCAGCAGCCCGGAGAGGGACAGGTTTTCAGGGGGCTACTACGAGCAGTACTTC. Protein product: CASSPERDRFSGGYYEQYF.

The chain joins TRBV27 to TRBJ1-1, with D possibly matching TRBD1 (5 bases). CDR1 and CDR2 (germline): MNHEY, SMNVEV (reference sequence). This CDR3 has 13 amino acids. Trimming shortened V by 5 bases and J by 1 base, and 8 bases separated the two germline ends. As DNA, the CDR3 is TGTGCCAGCAGTATTGGACAGAACACTGAAGCTTTCTTT. Translated, it gives CASSIGQNTEAFF.

V and J are TRBV2 and TRBJ2-1, with 8 bases fitting TRBD2. V gave up 9 bases and J gave up 9 bases; unmatched junction bases: 13. The germline V gene has CDR1 SNHLY and CDR2 FYNNEI. This CDR3 is built from 14 residues. The CDR3: CARVPYYAGGEQFF. The CDR3 coding sequence is TGTGCCAGGGTCCCCTACTACGCGGGGGGTGAGCAGTTCTTC.

The chain links TRBV2 to TRBJ2-3; 10 bases are a match to TRBD1. Germline V CDR1 and CDR2: SNHLY, FYNNEI. J gave up 4 bases and V 5 bases, and 6 bases lay outside the gene matches. The CDR3 loop spans 15 amino acids. CDR3 sequence: CASSRDRGMADTQYF. The CDR3 DNA is TGTGCCAGCAGTCGGGACAGGGGTATGGCAGATACGCAGTATTTT.

The chain has TRBV5-1 and TRBJ2-3; 8 bases map to TRBD2. CDR3 size: 15 residues. Trimming removed 1 base from V and 4 bases from J; junction bases left unmatched: 5. CDR1 and CDR2 (germline): SGHRS, YFSETQ. The CDR3 nucleotides read TGCGCCAGCAGCTTGCCCAGCGGGAGACCAGATACGCAGTATTTT. As protein: CASSLPSGRPDTQYF.

The chain combines TRBV2 with TRBJ2-4; the match to TRBD1 covers 10 bases. Germline V gene sequence: CDR1 SNHLY, CDR2 FYNNEI. Unmatched junction bases numbered 5, after V lost 4 bases and J lost 8 bases. The CDR3 runs to 14 residues. CDR3: CASSVDRGLDIQYF. The CDR3 DNA reads as TGTGCCAGCAGTGTCGACAGGGGGCTAGACATTCAGTACTTC.

This sequence joins TRBV6-8 and TRBJ2-7; D remains unclear. This CDR3 has 15 residues. V was trimmed by 3 bases and J by 0 bases, leaving 12 bases between them. Germline CDR1 is MNHGY and CDR2 is SAAAGT. The CDR3 sequence is CASSYGLRLSYEQYF. The CDR3 nucleotides read TGTGCCAGCAGTTATGGGCTTCGCCTCTCCTACGAGCAGTACTTC.

The chain is built from TRBV11-1 and TRBJ2-3; 8 bases line up with TRBD2. The CDR3 extends over 16 amino acids. In germline, CDR1 is SGHAT, CDR2 FQDESV (reference sequence). Losses at the gene ends were 5 bases for V and 6 bases for J; bases not matched to a gene: 13. The CDR3 loop reads CASSGEAGGEFDTQYF. CDR3 DNA: TGTGCCAGCAGCGGGGAGGCGGGGGGCGAGTTTGATACGCAGTATTTT.

The chain links TRBV6-2 or TRBV6-3 to TRBJ2-3; the D gene is possibly TRBD1 (6 bases). V was cut by 6 bases and J by 7 bases, with 11 bases left in between. The CDR3 totals 12 residues. Germline V gene sequence: CDR1 MNHEY, CDR2 SVGEGT. The chain's CDR3 is CASSRGTNTQYF. As DNA, the CDR3 is TGTGCCAGCAGCAGGGGAACGAATACGCAGTATTTT.

The chain carries TRBV7-6 and TRBJ2-3; the match to TRBD2 covers 7 bases. CDR1 is SGHVS and CDR2 is FNYEAQ in the germline V gene. V was clipped by 2 bases and J by 2 bases; unmatched bases: 10. This CDR3 is built from 17 residues. CDR3 nucleotide sequence: TGTGCCAGCAGCTTACCCCCCCGCGGGAGTGTCACAGATACGCAGTATTTT. Its protein is CASSLPPRGSVTDTQYF.